This T cell receptor beta chain emerged from a study of blood T cell repertoires in COVID-19 (dated by TCRdb to about 2020). Describing the broader study: Collaborator samples came from the United States, Italy and Spain and covered acute and convalescent phases of COVID-19. Sample metadata almost always included a de-identified subject ID, COVID-19 status, age in years and sex. The dataset comprised deeply sampled blood TCRbeta repertoires from subjects exposed to, actively infected with, or recovered from COVID-19. Where HLA class I and class II types were available, the types were taken from metadata supplied by the sample provider, not from assay-based typing. The material from the prospective study consisted of cDNA or gDNA derived from T cells, B-cell-depleted T cells, or PBMCs. The repertoires were made available in a free public database intended to serve as a resource for research on the immune response to SARS-CoV-2. Samples were obtained from the ongoing ImmuneRACE study (first 160 participants) and from 1,000 to 1,500 subjects provided by 6 global collaborators.

Participants in the prospective study were enrolled through a virtual design, were aged about 18 to 100 years, and lived in 24 United States geographic areas. In the prospective study, participants were assigned to cohorts based on the clinical history participants reported in a screening survey and a study questionnaire. In the prospective study, whole blood, serum and a nasopharyngeal or oropharyngeal swab were collected from each participant by mobile phlebotomists. Over a roughly two-month period, participants in the prospective study had the option of providing additional blood draws and questionnaires. Before DNA extraction, prospective study blood samples were shipped either frozen or at room temperature. Study-level results and caveats: The quantity of clinical and demographic metadata differed by source and by participant and was supplied without curation.

Regarding this clone: Its target antigen remains unknown. Nothing much larger sits one base from this clone, and base qualities are not available.

V drops 5 bases and J drops 2 bases, leaving 15 bases in between. Counted from cysteine to phenylalanine, this CDR3 has 15 amino acids. Of the read, only the CDR3 DNA is kept; its 45 bases are in frame from base 1. Based on the germline V gene (reference sequence), the CDR1 and CDR2 sequences are MNHEY and SMNVEV. The immunoSEQ Assay, a bias-controlled multiplex PCR, was used to amplify TCRbeta CDR3 regions from genomic DNA. As for how the authors treated the data: Within the assay, amplification of reference gene primers was used to estimate how many nucleated cells each sample contained. To quantify the absolute abundance of each unique TCRbeta CDR3 rearrangement, sequence reads were collapsed and filtered. Productive Simpson clonality was computed per sample as the square root of Simpson's diversity index over productive rearrangements. As stored in TCRdb, this immuneACCESS dataset retains in-frame rearrangements with V and J assigned. A fraction of the clones does not appear; measured against another copy, unresolved V genes explain less than half of the discrepancy, and the remainder lacks a known reason. V and J calls and clone size are copied from that table; D and trimming were computed from the DNA. The sample yields 150,000 to 200,000 clones; under 80% were counted once. Jointly, the top ten make up about a sixth of the sample.

The chain uses TRBV27 and TRBJ1-1; a tentative D call is TRBD1 (6 bases match). The source is a woman in her fifties or sixties with acute COVID-19. Sequenced input: PBMCs or T cells enriched from blood (not recorded which). The CDR3 in this case is CASSTAGDTNTEAFF. The sequenced DNA: TGTGCCAGCAGTACGGCAGGGGACACCAACACTGAAGCTTTCTTT.